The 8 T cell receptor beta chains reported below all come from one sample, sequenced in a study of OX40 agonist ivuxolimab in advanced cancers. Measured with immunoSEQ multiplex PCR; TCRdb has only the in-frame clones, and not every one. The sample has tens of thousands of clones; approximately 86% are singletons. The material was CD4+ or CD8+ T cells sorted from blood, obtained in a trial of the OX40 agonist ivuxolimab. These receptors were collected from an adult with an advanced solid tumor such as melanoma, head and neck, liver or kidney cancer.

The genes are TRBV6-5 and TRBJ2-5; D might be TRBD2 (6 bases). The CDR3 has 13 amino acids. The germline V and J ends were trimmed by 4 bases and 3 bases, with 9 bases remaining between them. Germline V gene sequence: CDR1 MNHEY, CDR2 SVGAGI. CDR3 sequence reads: CASSSGLKETQYF. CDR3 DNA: TGTGCCAGCAGTTCGGGACTCAAAGAGACCCAGTACTTC.

The CDR3 bases are TGTGCCAGCAGTGACCCATCCAGGGCGGACATTCAGTACTTC. Residues: CASSDPSRADIQYF. The chain recombines TRBV25-1 with TRBJ2-4, with D possibly being TRBD1 (5 bases). Looked up from germline, CDR1 is MGHDK and CDR2 is SYGVNS. The CDR3 extends over 14 amino acids. Between the trimmed V and J ends, which lost 3 bases and 8 bases, there was a span of 14 bases.

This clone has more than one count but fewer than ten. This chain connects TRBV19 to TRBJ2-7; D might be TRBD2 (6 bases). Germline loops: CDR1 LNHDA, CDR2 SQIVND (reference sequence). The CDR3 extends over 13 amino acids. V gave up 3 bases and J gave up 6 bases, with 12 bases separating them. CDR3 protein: CASSIPGVGEQYF. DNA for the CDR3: TGTGCCAGTAGTATCCCGGGGGTGGGCGAGCAGTACTTC.

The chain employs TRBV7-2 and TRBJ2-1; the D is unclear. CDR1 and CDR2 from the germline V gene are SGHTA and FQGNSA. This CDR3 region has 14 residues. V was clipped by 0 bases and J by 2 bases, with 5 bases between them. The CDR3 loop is CASSLATTYNEQFF. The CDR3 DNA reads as TGTGCCAGCAGCTTAGCCACAACCTACAATGAGCAGTTCTTC.

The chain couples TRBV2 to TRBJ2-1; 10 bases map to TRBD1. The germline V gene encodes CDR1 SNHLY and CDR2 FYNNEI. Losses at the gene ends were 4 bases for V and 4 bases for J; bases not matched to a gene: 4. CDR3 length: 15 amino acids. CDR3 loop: CASSGRTGGYNEQFF. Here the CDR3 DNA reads TGTGCCAGCAGTGGTAGGACAGGGGGGTACAATGAGCAGTTCTTC.

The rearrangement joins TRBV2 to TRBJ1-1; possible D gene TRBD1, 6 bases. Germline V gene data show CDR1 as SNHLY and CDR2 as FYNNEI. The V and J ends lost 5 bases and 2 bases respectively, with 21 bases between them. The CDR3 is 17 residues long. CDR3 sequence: CASSSTLTGPSNTEAFF. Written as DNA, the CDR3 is TGTGCCAGCAGTTCAACTTTGACAGGCCCCTCCAACACTGAAGCTTTCTTT.

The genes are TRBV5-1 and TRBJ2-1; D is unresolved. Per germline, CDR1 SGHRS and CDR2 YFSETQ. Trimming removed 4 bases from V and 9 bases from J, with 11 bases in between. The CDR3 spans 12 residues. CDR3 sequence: CASSPRLTEQFF. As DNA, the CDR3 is TGCGCCAGCAGCCCTCGTTTAACTGAGCAGTTCTTC.

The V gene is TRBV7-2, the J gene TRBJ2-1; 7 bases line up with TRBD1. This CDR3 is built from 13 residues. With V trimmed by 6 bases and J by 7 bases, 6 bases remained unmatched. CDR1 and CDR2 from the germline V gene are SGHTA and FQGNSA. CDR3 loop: CASRRDRRNEQFF. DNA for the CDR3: TGTGCCAGCAGAAGGGACAGAAGAAATGAGCAGTTCTTC.